This TCR beta chain was recovered during a study of shared clonotypes between healthy human individuals (dated by TCRdb to about 2020). Notes on the research overall: A few men and a couple of women, aged 18 to 49 years, made up the cohort. For each donor, CD4 naive and CD4 memory were each run on three plates, CD8 naive on two plates, and CD8 memory on one plate. Per donor, leukapheresis produced somewhere between about 0.85 and 10 billion PBMCs. To estimate repertoire size and how much clonotypes are shared between individuals, the study performed deep sequencing of blood TCR repertoires from roughly five healthy adults. Libraries were prepared and TCR repertoires were sequenced by different laboratories using diverse techniques, in order to increase sequencing depth and limit assay-specific biases. What the work shows at the level of the full study, not this receptor alone: The small number of donors limited the genetic and exposure-history diversity represented. When four donors were compared, the shared fraction of clonotypes was around 4.6% for naive CD4, 3.5% to 4% for naive CD8, 2% to 2.5% for memory CD4, and less than 0.45% for memory CD8. Pairwise subsampling led to the expectation that sequencing depth would affect the degree of clonotype sharing among donors. Higher generation probabilities were observed for clonotypes shared by all four sorted-subset donors than for non-shared clonotypes. Larger estimated clonotype richness was generally found for naive subsets than for memory subsets. Even with the large sequencing depth, rarefaction of the sorted-subset datasets indicated that sequencing was incomplete. Sampling was limited to blood, and TCR repertoires in tissue likely differ from TCR repertoires in blood.

The donors were healthy, HIV-negative adults who had no recently reported acute infections or vaccinations. Every donor was a Caucasian adult living in Nashville, Tennessee, USA. CD8 memory samples were composed of magnetically selected CD45RO+ cells combined with CCR7-negative CD45RA+ effector memory (TemRA) cells. Blood was obtained by leukapheresis, after which PBMCs were separated by Ficoll-Histopaque density gradient centrifugation and cryopreserved in liquid nitrogen vapor phase. Analytical flow cytometry was used to check the purity and quantity of every magnetically sorted T cell population. From each sorted fraction, genomic DNA was isolated and quantified by UV absorbance on a Nanodrop 2000c. Using the deep immunoSEQ assay, TCR CDR3 regions were amplified from genomic DNA by multiplex PCR. Extracted genomic DNA from each cell subset was distributed evenly across all wells of several immunoSEQ 96-well plates, and each plate was treated as a replicate. For sorted subsets, around 200 ng genomic DNA, equal to approximately 30,000 T cell genomes, was loaded into each replicate PCR. The purified libraries were quantified using a Qubit 3.0 fluorometer, sized with a Bioanalyzer 2100, and then quantified again using the KAPA Library Quantification kit. Every immunoSEQ 96-well plate was sequenced on a dedicated single-read 150-cycle Illumina NextSeq 550 flow cell. The original pipeline was this. The immunoSEQ output contained only junctional sequences without quality scores, so filtering could not match that applied to full-length reads. To assign V/J genes and CDR3, sequences were annotated using PyIR, a Python wrapper for IgBLAST v1.9, with IMGT germline references. Any read was removed if the V/J assignment was weak (E-value above 1e-6), the CDR3 was missing, or the read contained stop codons, out-of-frame junctions, or ambiguous translated residues. V3J clonotypes were defined as sequences sharing the same inferred V gene, J gene, and CDR3 amino acid sequence. To compute the percentage overlap between repertoires, the number of shared unique clonotypes was divided by the size of the smaller repertoire. RTK rarefaction, the Chao1 estimator, and Recon v2.1 estimates of unobserved clonotypes were used to assess repertoire richness. Generation probabilities were computed with OLGA for all TCRbeta clonotypes obtained by the gDNA method from four donors. TCRdb mirrors the immuneACCESS table, restricted to in-frame sequences. Some clones are absent from its copies; in checked studies, under half trace to an unresolved V gene, and the reason for the others is unknown. V and J calls and clone size are copied from that table; D and trimming were computed from the DNA. Recorded for this sample are hundreds of thousands of clones; roughly 87% of them occurred a single time. The ten top clones hold 15% to 20% of the sample.

In the germline V gene, CDR1 corresponds to SGHDT and CDR2 to YYEEEE. At the junction V is shortened by 3 bases and J by 3 bases, with 15 bases in between. The CDR3 contains 15 residues, cysteine and phenylalanine counted. CDR3 DNA is the only sequence kept; it has 45 bases, read in frame from the first base. Concerning this clone: Its antigen target is currently unknown. No much larger clonotype is one base removed from it; base qualities were not supplied.

The chain is made from TRBV5-6 and TRBJ1-2; TRBD1 might be the D gene, on 6 matching bases. The receptor was derived from a man aged 18 to 30 in good health. Sequenced input: memory CD8+ T cells sorted from blood. Read against the paper, the sample's cell subset or site label means: CD45RO+ cells pooled with CCR7-negative TemRA cells. DNA sequence: TGTGCCAGCAGCTCTGGACAGACTACTTACTATGGCTACACCTTC. Its amino acids are CASSSGQTTYYGYTF.